The 29 T cell receptor beta chains reported below all come from one sample, sequenced in a study of patients and donors after allogeneic stem cell transplantation. TCRdb reanalysed the RT-PCR reads using MiXCR and keeps one entry per CDR3 protein. This sample yields 150,000 to 250,000 distinct CDR3 sequences, of which 41% are seen a single time; 33% belongs to the top ten. Sequencing input: blood, either unsorted or a sorted T cell fraction (not recorded which). The receptors originated from a human donor who was either an allogeneic HSCT recipient or a stem cell or donor lymphocyte infusion donor (not recorded which). It is not recorded whose cells these are; they may come from a transplant donor.

This chain links TRBV15 with TRBJ2-7, with D possibly being TRBD1 or TRBD2 (5 bases each). CDR3 length: 17 residues. The germline V gene has CDR1 LNHNV and CDR2 YYDKDF (reference sequence). V was cut by 0 bases and J by 3 bases, with 18 bases left in between. CDR3 nucleotide sequence: TGTGCCACCAGCAGAGAACTAGGATTTTCCCAGGGCTACGAGCAGTACTTC. Protein product: CATSRELGFSQGYEQYF.

Only a few counts were recorded for this clonotype. The chain uses TRBV7-2 and TRBJ2-2, with D tentatively TRBD1 (5 bases). CDR1 is SGHTA, CDR2 FQGNSA, per germline. The CDR3 consists of 14 residues. V shed 5 bases and J shed 2 bases, with 9 bases lying between them. DNA for the CDR3: TGTGCCAGCAGCGGAGACAGTAACACCGGGGAGCTGTTTTTT. As protein: CASSGDSNTGELFF.

This clonotype was seen only a few times. The chain combines TRBV5-6 with TRBJ1-1; D is uncertain. Germline-derived CDR1 and CDR2 are SGHDT and YYEEEE. V was pared by 7 bases and J by 5 bases, with 18 bases between. The length of the CDR3 is 14 residues. The CDR3 DNA reads as TGTGCCAGCGGGCATGGACTCCCGGGGACTGAAGCTTTCTTT. This gives the protein CASGHGLPGTEAFF.

The CDR3 nucleotides are TGTGCCAGCAGCTTAGCAGCGGGAGTGGGGGAGCAGTACTTC. Residues: CASSLAAGVGEQYF. V is TRBV7-9 and J is TRBJ2-7; TRBD2 matches at 8 bases. The CDR3 runs to 14 residues. Germline values: CDR1 SEHNR, CDR2 FQNEAQ (reference sequence). J gave up 7 bases and V 0 bases, and 5 bases lay outside the gene matches. Drawing the rest from reference TRBV7-9 and TRBJ2-7, the complete variable domain is DTGVSQNPRHKITKRGQNVTFRCDPISEHNRLYWYRQTLGQGPEFLTYFQNEAQLEKSRLLSDRFSAERPKGSFSTLEIQRTEQGDSAMYLCASSLAAGVGEQYFGPGTRLTVT.

The chain employs TRBV30 and TRBJ1-5; a weak D match, TRBD1 (6 bases). Trimming took off 4 bases at V and 7 bases at J, with 17 bases between the two ends. Looked up from germline, CDR1 is GTSNPN and CDR2 is SVGIG (reference sequence). CDR3 length equals 14 residues. CDR3 loop: CAWTVTGVRQPQHF. The CDR3 bases are TGTGCCTGGACCGTGACAGGCGTCAGGCAGCCCCAGCATTTT.

This clonotype was observed a handful of times. The genes are TRBV5-1 and TRBJ2-1; D gene uncertain. The V and J ends lost 3 bases and 0 bases respectively, with 16 bases between them. This CDR3 spans 17 amino acids. In germline, CDR1 is SGHRS, CDR2 YFSETQ. CDR3 region: CASSYRTGPSSYNEQFF. As DNA, the CDR3 is TGCGCCAGCAGCTACCGGACGGGTCCCAGCTCCTACAATGAGCAGTTCTTC.

This clonotype turned up a few times. The rearrangement links TRBV7-9 to TRBJ1-1; D gene ambiguous. The CDR3 spans 15 residues. The V end lost 0 bases, the J end lost 0 bases, and 8 bases lay between the germline ends. The V gene's germline CDR1 is SEHNR and CDR2 FQNEAQ (reference sequence). CDR3 nucleotides: TGTGCCAGCAGCTTAGCGGAGACATTGAACACTGAAGCTTTCTTT. Translating it yields CASSLAETLNTEAFF.

The CDR3 DNA reads TGTGCCAGCAGATCCGACAGGGAGGGAAACTATGGCTACACCTTC. This gives the protein CASRSDREGNYGYTF. This rearrangement joins TRBV12-3 or TRBV12-4 to TRBJ1-2; 7 bases line up with TRBD1. The CDR3 loop spans 15 amino acids. With 6 bases clipped from V and 2 bases from J, the junction kept 9 bases outside the gene matches.

This clonotype appeared a single time. The gene calls are TRBV20-1 and TRBJ2-7, with 9 bases that match TRBD2. The CDR3 contains 15 residues. Per the germline V gene, CDR1 is DFQATT and CDR2 is SNEGSKA (reference sequence). V shed 0 bases, J shed 3 bases, and the junction held 6 bases outside the gene matches. In DNA, the CDR3 is TGCAGTGCTAGAGAAGGCCGTAGCGGGAGCTACGAGCAGTACTTC. Protein product: CSAREGRSGSYEQYF.

This clonotype was observed once. V gene TRBV9 combines with J gene TRBJ2-1, with no clear D. Between the trimmed V and J ends, which lost 0 bases and 7 bases, there was a span of 8 bases. The CDR3 spans 13 residues. The germline V gene has CDR1 SGDLS and CDR2 YYNGEE. CDR3 nucleotides: TGTGCCAGCAGCGTAGCTCAACTAAATGAGCAGTTCTTC. Residues: CASSVAQLNEQFF.

V usage is TRBV5-1 and J usage is TRBJ2-1, with 10 bases aligning to TRBD2. The CDR3 has 15 amino acids. Germline values: CDR1 SGHRS, CDR2 YFSETQ. The ends lost 4 bases at V and 4 bases at J; junction bases unmatched: 5. CDR3 in DNA: TGCGCCAGCAGCCCGGGACTAGCGCTATACAATGAGCAGTTCTTC. It specifies CASSPGLALYNEQFF.

This clonotype has only a few counts. The chain links TRBV12-3 or TRBV12-4 to TRBJ1-5, with TRBD1 identical over 9 bases. V trimming: 5 bases; J trimming: 3 bases; junction bases outside the gene matches: 14. This CDR3 has 18 residues. Here the CDR3 DNA reads TGTGCCAGCAGTCCCCCGGGACAGGGTCCCCCCGCCAATCAGCCCCAGCATTTT. As protein: CASSPPGQGPPANQPQHF.

This chain links TRBV12-3 or TRBV12-4 with TRBJ1-2; D not resolved. The V end was cut by 2 bases, the J end by 11 bases, with 18 bases between. CDR3 length equals 14 residues. CDR3 sequence reads: CASSLTVPSFGYTF. CDR3 DNA sequence: TGTGCCAGCAGTTTAACAGTTCCTAGTTTTGGGTACACCTTC.

This clonotype appeared a few times. This chain uses TRBV9 with TRBJ1-1; D may be TRBD1 (5 bases). Trimming left V 0 bases short and J 3 bases short, with 9 bases between. The CDR3 contains 14 residues. Germline values: CDR1 SGDLS, CDR2 YYNGEE. The CDR3 DNA reads TGTGCCAGCAGCGTAGCCGGGGGTGACACTGAAGCTTTCTTT. Protein product: CASSVAGGDTEAFF.

V is TRBV12-3 or TRBV12-4 and J is TRBJ1-1; 8 nucleotides match TRBD1. CDR3 size: 13 residues. J was trimmed by 4 bases and V by 6 bases; bases with no gene match: 4. The CDR3, as DNA: TGTGCCAGCAGACCCGACAGGGGCACTGAAGCTTTCTTT. Translated: CASRPDRGTEAFF.

Here the CDR3 DNA reads TGCAGTGCTAGAGACAGACAGGGGGCTAGAGGTAGTGGCACTGAAGCTTTCTTT. Protein product: CSARDRQGARGSGTEAFF. This rearrangement joins TRBV20-1 to TRBJ1-1, with 10 bases matching TRBD1. Germline V gene data show CDR1 as DFQATT and CDR2 as SNEGSKA (reference sequence). The CDR3 extends over 18 amino acids. The J segment lost 4 bases and the V segment lost 0 bases, leaving 14 bases of the junction unmatched.

This clonotype was seen more than once but under ten times. CDR3: CASSNMGHYYGYTF. In nucleotides, the CDR3 is TGTGCCAGTAGCAATATGGGACACTATTATGGCTACACCTTC. This sequence joins TRBV19 and TRBJ1-2, with D possibly matching TRBD1 (6 bases). V shed 6 bases and J shed 5 bases, with 16 bases lying between them. This CDR3 has 14 residues. CDR1 and CDR2 from the germline V gene are LNHDA and SQIVND (reference sequence).

The gene calls are TRBV6-5 and TRBJ2-1; D call uncertain. The germline V gene has CDR1 MNHEY and CDR2 SVGAGI. Trimming left V 0 bases short and J 0 bases short, with 9 bases between. The CDR3 loop spans 16 amino acids. The CDR3 bases are TGTGCCAGCAGTTACTCGGTGCGCAGCTCCTACAATGAGCAGTTCTTC. It is translated as CASSYSVRSSYNEQFF.

In DNA form, the CDR3 reads TGTGCCAGCAGCCTGATCTTGGAGACCCAGTACTTC. It codes for CASSLILETQYF. The V and J genes are TRBV7-6 and TRBJ2-5; no clear D gene. Per the germline V gene, CDR1 is SGHVS and CDR2 is FNYEAQ. The CDR3 totals 12 residues. V dropped 5 bases and J dropped 5 bases, with 9 bases sitting between them.

The chain joins TRBV7-9 to TRBJ1-5, with D possibly matching TRBD1 (5 bases). V lost 5 bases and J lost 3, with 17 bases in between. The CDR3 totals 16 residues. Germline CDR1 reads SEHNR; CDR2 reads FQNEAQ (reference sequence). CDR3 residues: CASSRGDQVFNQPQHF. DNA of the CDR3: TGTGCCAGCAGCCGCGGGGACCAGGTGTTCAATCAGCCCCAGCATTTT.

This clonotype appeared a few times. The chain has TRBV4-1 and TRBJ1-2; the D gene is possibly TRBD1 (5 bases). V was cut by 1 base and J by 0 bases, with 18 bases left in between. CDR1 and CDR2 (germline): MGHRA, YSYEKL. The CDR3 has 18 amino acids. The CDR3 bases are TGCGCCAGCAGCCAAGGGATGACGGGGGAACCCTCTAACTATGGCTACACCTTC. Encoded protein: CASSQGMTGEPSNYGYTF.

The rearrangement uses TRBV7-3 and TRBJ1-5; tentative D call: TRBD1 (5 bases). CDR1 is SGHTA, CDR2 FQGTGA, per germline. V was clipped by 5 bases and J by 4 bases, with 9 bases between them. The CDR3 has 13 amino acids. CDR3 DNA sequence: TGTGCCAGCAGCGAAGACAGAAATCAGCCCCAGCATTTT. Its translation: CASSEDRNQPQHF.

V is TRBV6-2 or TRBV6-3 and J is TRBJ1-5; no firm D call. CDR3 length: 12 residues. V gave up 7 bases and J gave up 5 bases, with 9 bases separating them. The germline V gene has CDR1 MNHEY and CDR2 SVGEGT. The CDR3 DNA reads as TGTGCCAGCACCGCCGGTTATCAGCCCCAGCATTTT. The encoded protein is CASTAGYQPQHF.

This clonotype appeared a few times. The V call is TRBV6-6, the J call TRBJ1-1; TRBD1 is a possible D gene (5 bases). Trimming pared 2 bases from V and 0 bases from J, leaving 16 bases between. The CDR3 extends over 17 amino acids. Looked up from germline, CDR1 is MNHNY and CDR2 is SVGAGI (reference sequence). This chain's CDR3 is CASSYPTGYPMNTEAFF. CDR3 nucleotide sequence: TGTGCCAGCAGTTACCCAACAGGCTACCCCATGAACACTGAAGCTTTCTTT.

As for this clonotype: In this CDR3 the conserved last residue, phenylalanine or tryptophan, is missing, so a read error is likely. The J gene is TRBJ1-1, the V gene TRBV7-2; 8 bases are shared with TRBD1. The junction had 5 bases not matched to a gene; V was cut back by 6 bases and J by 2 bases. Per the germline V gene, CDR1 is SGHTA and CDR2 is FQGNSA. The CDR3 spans 14 residues. The CDR3 reads CASRSGTGNTEAFL. Here the CDR3 DNA reads TGTGCCAGCAGATCCGGGACAGGAAACACTGAAGCTTTCCTT.

Only a few counts were recorded for this clonotype. J is TRBJ1-5 and V is TRBV6-5; 7 bases line up with TRBD1. In germline, CDR1 is MNHEY, CDR2 SVGAGI. After removal of 5 bases from V and 0 bases from J, the junction contained 7 bases not matched to a gene. The CDR3 spans 16 residues. The DNA for the CDR3 is TGTGCCAGCAGTCCCTCGGACAGGTATAGCAATCAGCCCCAGCATTTT. Amino acid sequence: CASSPSDRYSNQPQHF.

This rearrangement joins TRBV7-9 to TRBJ1-1, with TRBD1 as a possible D gene (5 bases). Trimming pared 5 bases from V and 5 bases from J, leaving 18 bases between. The germline gives CDR1 SEHNR, CDR2 FQNEAQ (reference sequence). This CDR3 comprises 15 residues. The CDR3 sequence is CASSPRSGGDTEAFF. DNA for the CDR3: TGTGCCAGCAGCCCCCGTTCTGGAGGGGATACTGAAGCTTTCTTT.

The chain combines TRBV4-3 with TRBJ1-1, with D possibly TRBD1 on 5 matching bases. Germline V lookup: CDR1 LGHNA, CDR2 YSLEER. CDR3 length equals 16 residues. The ends were cut back, 3 bases at V and 3 bases at J, with 17 bases in the middle. The DNA of the CDR3 is TGCGCCAGCAGCCAGGGGGAGGCCCTACGGGACACTGAAGCTTTCTTT. As protein: CASSQGEALRDTEAFF.

J is TRBJ2-2 and V is TRBV12-3 or TRBV12-4; TRBD1 is a possible D gene (5 bases). V lost 3 bases and J lost 1, with 12 bases in between. The CDR3 is made up of 16 amino acids. This chain's CDR3 is CASSFDGALNTGELFF. The CDR3 DNA follows: TGTGCCAGCAGTTTTGATGGGGCCTTGAACACCGGGGAGCTGTTTTTT.